Following are 6 T cell receptor beta chains from one sample sequenced in a study of cytomegalovirus exposure and HLA in healthy donors. 60 Vbeta and 13 Jbeta primers were used in PCR. Libraries were prepared by immunoSEQ multiplex PCR; TCRdb keeps only in-frame clonotypes and omits some of them. The table has 100,000 to 150,000 clones, around 82% seen once. Sequencing input: PBMCs. The receptor source for this set is a male donor in good health and CMV-seropositive.

The V and J genes are TRBV28 and TRBJ2-3; D is possibly TRBD2 (5 bases). V lost 5 bases and J lost 4, with 16 bases in between. The length of the CDR3 is 15 residues. CDR1 MDHEN and CDR2 SYDVKM come from the germline V gene. The CDR3 DNA reads as TGTGCCAGCAGTGGGCGGAACCGGAGGTCAGATACGCAGTATTTT. This codes for CASSGRNRRSDTQYF.

V is TRBV11-2 and J is TRBJ2-3, with 10 bases that match TRBD2. V dropped 7 bases and J dropped 3; count of bases not matched to a gene: 10. CDR3 size: 16 residues. CDR1 is SGHAT, CDR2 FQNNGV, per germline. The CDR3 region is CASNVRAGGRTDTQYF. The DNA of the CDR3 is TGTGCCAGCAACGTTAGAGCGGGAGGGAGGACAGATACGCAGTATTTT.

This clone was seen only a few times. The V gene is TRBV4-3, the J gene TRBJ2-3, with D possibly matching TRBD2 (6 bases). The CDR3 spans 21 residues. The ends were cut back, 0 bases at V and 0 bases at J, with 25 bases in the middle. Looked up from germline, CDR1 is LGHNA and CDR2 is YSLEER. This chain's CDR3 is CASSQDRAAGTGGKSTDTQYF. The DNA for the CDR3 is TGCGCCAGCAGCCAAGATAGAGCAGCTGGGACTGGGGGTAAAAGCACAGATACGCAGTATTTT.

V gene TRBV11-2 combines with J gene TRBJ2-1; possibly TRBD2 for D (6 bases). Germline V gene lookup returns CDR1 SGHAT and CDR2 FQNNGV. The V end lost 5 bases, the J end lost 4 bases, and 9 bases lay between the germline ends. This CDR3 has 13 residues. The DNA of the CDR3 is TGTGCCAGCAGCGGGACTTCTTACAATGAGCAGTTCTTC. Translated: CASSGTSYNEQFF.

This sequence joins TRBV5-4 and TRBJ2-3; D unclear. V lost 1 base and J lost 3, with 15 bases in between. The germline V gene encodes CDR1 SGHNT and CDR2 YYREEE (reference sequence). This CDR3 is 16 amino acids long. CDR3 bases: TGTGCCAGCAGCTTGAGTAACCCTTTGGCTACAGATACGCAGTATTTT. This sequence encodes CASSLSNPLATDTQYF.

The gene calls are TRBV5-5 and TRBJ2-7; weak D call: TRBD2 (5 bases). Germline CDR1 is SGHKS and CDR2 is YYEKEE (reference sequence). There are 15 residues in the CDR3. Between the trimmed V and J ends, which lost 4 bases and 3 bases, there was a span of 17 bases. The CDR3 here is CASSRSSGGHYEQYF. In DNA, the CDR3 is TGTGCCAGCAGCCGCTCTTCCGGCGGGCACTACGAGCAGTACTTC.